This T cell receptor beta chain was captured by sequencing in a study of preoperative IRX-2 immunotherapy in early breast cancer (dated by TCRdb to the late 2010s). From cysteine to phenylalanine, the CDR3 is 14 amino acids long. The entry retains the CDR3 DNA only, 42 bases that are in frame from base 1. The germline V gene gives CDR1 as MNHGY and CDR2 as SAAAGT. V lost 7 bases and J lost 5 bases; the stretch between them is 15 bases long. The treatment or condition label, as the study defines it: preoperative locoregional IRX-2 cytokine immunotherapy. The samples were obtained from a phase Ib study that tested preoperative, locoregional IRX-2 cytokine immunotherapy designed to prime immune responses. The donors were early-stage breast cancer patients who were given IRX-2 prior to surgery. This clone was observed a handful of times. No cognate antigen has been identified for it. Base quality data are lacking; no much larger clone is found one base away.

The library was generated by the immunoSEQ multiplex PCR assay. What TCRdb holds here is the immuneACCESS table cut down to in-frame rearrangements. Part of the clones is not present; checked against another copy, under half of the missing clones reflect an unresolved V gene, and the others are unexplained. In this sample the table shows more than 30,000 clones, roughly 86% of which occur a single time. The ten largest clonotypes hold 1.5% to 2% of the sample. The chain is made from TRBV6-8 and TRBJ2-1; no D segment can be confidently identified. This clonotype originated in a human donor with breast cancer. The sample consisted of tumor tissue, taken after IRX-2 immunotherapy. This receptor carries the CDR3 CASTPVRANNEQFF. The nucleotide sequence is TGTGCCAGCACCCCAGTTCGGGCTAACAATGAGCAGTTCTTC.